The sequence of this T cell receptor beta chain was determined in a study of blood T cells in healthy people across ages. Study-wide results and limits: The percentage of naive T cells correlated strongly with TCR beta diversity. Observed TCR beta diversity per million T cells went down as age went up. This fall followed a roughly linear course with age.

The CDR3 length is 14 residues. Per the germline V gene, CDR1 is SEHNR and CDR2 is FQNEAQ (reference sequence). The V gene lost 6 bases and the J gene lost 0 bases, with 12 bases spanning the gap. As to this clonotype: Its antigen is currently unknown.

A sample-barcoded 5' primer and a J-beta primer mix were used in a second PCR of roughly 7 to 11 cycles. TCRdb ran MiXCR on the 5' RACE reads and lists one entry per CDR3 protein. The sample includes around 1,000,000 distinct CDR3 sequences, around two fifths of them seen just once. The sequencing sample was made of blood. This TCR was recovered from a man aged 18 to 29 in good health. The V gene is TRBV7-9, the J gene TRBJ2-7; no clear D. The CDR3: CASRRTDASYEQYF. The CDR3 coding sequence is TGTGCCAGCAGAAGGACGGATGCCTCCTACGAGCAGTACTTC.